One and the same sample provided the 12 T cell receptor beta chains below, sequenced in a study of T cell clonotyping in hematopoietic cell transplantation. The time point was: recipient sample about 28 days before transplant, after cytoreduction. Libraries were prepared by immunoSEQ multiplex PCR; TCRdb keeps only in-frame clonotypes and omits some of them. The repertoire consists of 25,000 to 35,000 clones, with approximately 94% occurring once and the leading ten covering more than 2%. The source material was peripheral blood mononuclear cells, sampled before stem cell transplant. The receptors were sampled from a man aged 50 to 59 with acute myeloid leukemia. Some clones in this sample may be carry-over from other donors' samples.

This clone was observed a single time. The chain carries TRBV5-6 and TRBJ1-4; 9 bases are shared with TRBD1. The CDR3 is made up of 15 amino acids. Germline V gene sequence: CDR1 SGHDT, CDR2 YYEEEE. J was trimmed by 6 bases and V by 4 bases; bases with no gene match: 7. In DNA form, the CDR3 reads TGTGCCAGCAGCCGACATGACAGGGGGGATGAAAAACTGTTTTTT. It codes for CASSRHDRGDEKLFF.

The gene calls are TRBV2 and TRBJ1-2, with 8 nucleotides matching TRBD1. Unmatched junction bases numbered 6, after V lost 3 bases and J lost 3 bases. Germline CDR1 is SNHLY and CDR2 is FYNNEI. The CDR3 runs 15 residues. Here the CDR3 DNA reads TGTGCCAGCAGTGAGGAGTCAGGGGGCGACTATGGCTACACCTTC. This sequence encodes CASSEESGGDYGYTF.

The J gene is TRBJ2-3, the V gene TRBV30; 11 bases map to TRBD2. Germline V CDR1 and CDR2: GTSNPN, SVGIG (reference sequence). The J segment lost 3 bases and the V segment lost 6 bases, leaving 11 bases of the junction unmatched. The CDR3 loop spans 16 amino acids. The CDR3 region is CACSIAGGPSTDTQYF. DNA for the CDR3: TGTGCCTGCTCAATAGCGGGAGGGCCCTCAACAGATACGCAGTATTTT.

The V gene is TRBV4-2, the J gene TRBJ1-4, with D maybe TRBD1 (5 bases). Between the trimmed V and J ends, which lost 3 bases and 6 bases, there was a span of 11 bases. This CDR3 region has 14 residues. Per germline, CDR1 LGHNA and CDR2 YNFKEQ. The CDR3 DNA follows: TGTGCCAGCAGCCACGGGGGAGGGGATGAAAAACTGTTTTTT. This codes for CASSHGGGDEKLFF.

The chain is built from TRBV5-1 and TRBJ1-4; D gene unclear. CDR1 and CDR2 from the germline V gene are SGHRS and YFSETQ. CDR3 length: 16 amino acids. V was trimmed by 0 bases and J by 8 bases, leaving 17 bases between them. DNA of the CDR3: TGCGCCAGCAGCTTGGGAATATTGAGTGATGGGGAAAAACTGTTTTTT. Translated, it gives CASSLGILSDGEKLFF.

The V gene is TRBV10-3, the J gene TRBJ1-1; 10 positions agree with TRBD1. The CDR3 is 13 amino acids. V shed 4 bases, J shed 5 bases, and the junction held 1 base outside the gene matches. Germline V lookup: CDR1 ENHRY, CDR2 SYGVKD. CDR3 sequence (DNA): TGTGCCATCAGTGTGGACAGGGGGACTGAAGCTTTCTTT. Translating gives CAISVDRGTEAFF.

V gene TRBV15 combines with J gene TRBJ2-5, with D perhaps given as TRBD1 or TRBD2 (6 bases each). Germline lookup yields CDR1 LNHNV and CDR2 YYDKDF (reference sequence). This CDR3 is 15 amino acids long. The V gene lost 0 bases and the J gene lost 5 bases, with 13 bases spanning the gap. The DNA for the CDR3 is TGTGCCACCAGCAGAGATCTAGGGGGGTGGGAGACCCAGTACTTC. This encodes CATSRDLGGWETQYF.

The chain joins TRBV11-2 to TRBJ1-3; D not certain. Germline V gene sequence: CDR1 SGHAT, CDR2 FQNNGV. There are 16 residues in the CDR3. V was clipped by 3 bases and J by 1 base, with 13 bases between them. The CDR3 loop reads CASSFRGGASGNTIYF. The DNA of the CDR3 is TGTGCCAGCAGCTTTAGAGGCGGTGCGTCTGGAAACACCATATATTTT.

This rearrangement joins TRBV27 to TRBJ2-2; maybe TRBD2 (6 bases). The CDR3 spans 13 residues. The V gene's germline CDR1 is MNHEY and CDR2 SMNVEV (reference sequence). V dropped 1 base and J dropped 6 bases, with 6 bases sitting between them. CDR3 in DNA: TGTGCCAGCAGTTTATGGGGGGCCGGGGAGCTGTTTTTT. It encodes CASSLWGAGELFF.

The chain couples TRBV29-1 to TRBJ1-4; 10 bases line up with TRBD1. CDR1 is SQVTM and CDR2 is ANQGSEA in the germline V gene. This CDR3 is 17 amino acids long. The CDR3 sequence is CSARTGGIWSTNEKLFF. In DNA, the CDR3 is TGCAGTGCAAGGACAGGGGGGATTTGGTCAACTAATGAAAAACTGTTTTTT.

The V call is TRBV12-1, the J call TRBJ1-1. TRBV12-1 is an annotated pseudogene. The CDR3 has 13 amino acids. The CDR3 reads CASPCGCGTEAFF. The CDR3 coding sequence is TGTGCCAGCCCATGTGGGTGCGGCACTGAAGCTTTCTTT.

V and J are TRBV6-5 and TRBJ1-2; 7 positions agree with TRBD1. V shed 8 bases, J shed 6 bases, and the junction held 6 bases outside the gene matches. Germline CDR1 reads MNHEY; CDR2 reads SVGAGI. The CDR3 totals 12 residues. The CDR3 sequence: CASLDRAHGYTF. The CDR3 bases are TGTGCCAGCCTAGACAGGGCCCATGGCTACACCTTC.